This TCR beta chain was recovered during a study of T cell responses to AZD1222 COVID-19 vaccine (dated by TCRdb to the early 2020s). Study-wide context: TCR sequencing covered 233 trial participants: 207 given two doses of AZD1222 and about 26 given two doses of MenACWY control vaccine. Trial participants were enrolled by age into 18-55, 56-69 and 70-plus year subgroups, with approximately 150, 28 and 58 TCR-sequenced participants respectively. Points the paper makes about the study in general: In the small 56-69-year group, the increase in depth fell short of significance, most likely because of low power. Reportedly, close to half of the unique spike-specific TCRs recognized epitopes lying outside the regions that are mutated in the B.1.351 and B.1.1.7 variants. Because no day 14 peak-response samples were available, the repertoires could be characterized only after the peak T cell response. Most participants were white British and females outnumbered males, and the authors suggested that clonal diversity may have been underestimated. The vaccine-associated CD4 TCRs covered the entire spike protein, and the dominant responses fell in regions 160-218 and 743-854. After two AZD1222 doses, both the breadth and the depth of spike-specific TCRs were significantly higher than at day 0 and than in MenACWY recipients. Conclusions about previously exposed vaccinees are limited, since just five to seven AZD1222 recipients were seropositive for SARS-CoV-2 at baseline.

The CDR3 regions of human TCRbeta chains were subjected to immunosequencing. The original pipeline was this. Repertoire TCRs were matched against a reference library of SARS-CoV-2-specific TCRs generated with the MIRA antigen-specificity platform. Breadth meant the fraction of unique TCRs that were SARS-CoV-2-associated, whereas depth meant the fraction of total T cells that were SARS-CoV-2-associated. Using the MIRA data, every spike-specific TCR was mapped to the spike region that the TCR reacted to and assigned to either a CD4 or a CD8 class. Log10-transformed breadth and depth values were compared by one-way ANOVA with Sidak's multiple comparisons tests. In its TCRdb copy, this immuneACCESS table keeps in-frame sequences only and misses some clones. Where compared with another copy, unresolved V genes explain less than half of these, and the others have no known cause. The DNA was the basis for D and trimming; V, J and clone size are from that table. This sample has about 130,000 clones in its table, and about 89% of those were observed once. 9.5% of the sample comes from the top ten.

A remark on this clone: What antigen it recognizes has not been identified. Per-nucleotide qualities are absent, and no much larger clonotype sits a single base away.

Taken from cysteine to phenylalanine, the CDR3 has 13 residues. Only the CDR3 part of the read is kept: 39 bases, read in frame from the first base. The junction carries 13 bases between V and J, which are trimmed by 5 bases and 4 bases respectively. Per the germline V gene, SGHRS is the CDR1 and YFSETQ is the CDR2. The sample's time point label is to be understood as: about 28 days (+/-7) after the second vaccine dose. Because spike-specific TCR depth and breadth did not differ between the two schedules, AZD1222 recipients who got a second dose at roughly 4 weeks were pooled with those who got a second dose at roughly 12 weeks. Samples from vaccinated people were obtained from the UK trials COV001 and COV002, which included a single-blind randomized controlled phase 2/3 trial of AZD1222 (ChAdOx1 nCoV-19) in healthy adults. For TCRbeta chain sequencing, PBMC samples were collected from trial participants at day 0 and at day 28 after the second dose.

The TCR was taken from an adult who received the AZD1222 COVID-19 vaccine. Sequences were derived from peripheral blood, sampled 28 days after the second AZD1222 dose. Recombination connected TRBV5-1 to TRBJ2-7; TRBD1 is perhaps the D gene, given 5 matching bases. The CDR3: CASRKVGRYEQYF. Here is the DNA: TGCGCCAGCAGAAAAGTGGGGCGGTACGAGCAGTACTTC. Reference TRBV5-1 and TRBJ2-7 genes cover what lies past the CDR3, so the full variable domain is KAGVTQTPRYLIKTRGQQVTLSCSPISGHRSVSWYQQTPGQGLQFLFEYFSETQRNKGNFPGRFSGRQFSNSRSEMNVSTLELGDSALYLCASRKVGRYEQYFGPGTRLTVT.